A selection of T cell receptor beta chains follows, all from one sample in a study of T cell responses to AZD1222 COVID-19 vaccine. TCRdb keeps only in-frame clones here, not all; method: immunoSEQ multiplex PCR. Seen here are over 120,000 clones, around 92% observed once, and the top ten hold approximately 3.5%. Sequences were derived from peripheral blood, sampled 28 days after the second AZD1222 dose. The receptors here all came from an adult who received the AZD1222 COVID-19 vaccine. Each CDR3 is given with its conserved first and last residue. The D gene is left open where the match is weak. A row's size may be missing; if present it is once, few, many or a size class.

d_gene: .; j_gene: TRBJ2-3; abundance: once; v_gene: TRBV3-1/TRBV3-2; CDR3aa: CASSQAAPDTQYF; CDR3nt: TGTGCCAGCAGCCAAGCGGCCCCAGATACGCAGTATTTT
d_gene: .; j_gene: TRBJ2-7; abundance: once; v_gene: TRBV28; CDR3aa: CASSLYPGAGYEQYF; CDR3nt: TGTGCCAGCAGTTTATATCCGGGGGCGGGCTACGAGCAGTACTTC
d_gene: .; j_gene: TRBJ1-5; abundance: .; v_gene: TRBV2; CDR3aa: CASSDRGRYSNQPQHF; CDR3nt: TGTGCCAGCAGTGATAGAGGACGGTATAGCAATCAGCCCCAGCATTTT
d_gene: TRBD1; j_gene: TRBJ2-5; abundance: .; v_gene: TRBV9; CDR3aa: CASSPGTGRETQYF; CDR3nt: TGTGCCAGCAGCCCTGGGACAGGGAGAGAGACCCAGTACTTC
d_gene: .; j_gene: TRBJ2-7; abundance: .; v_gene: TRBV12-3/TRBV12-4; CDR3aa: CASSLGPNYEQYF; CDR3nt: TGTGCCAGCAGTTTAGGACCTAACTACGAGCAGTACTTC
d_gene: .; j_gene: TRBJ1-2; abundance: .; v_gene: TRBV28; CDR3aa: CASRLDAPDGYTF; CDR3nt: TGTGCCAGCAGACTCGACGCGCCCGATGGCTACACCTTC
d_gene: .; j_gene: TRBJ1-2; abundance: .; v_gene: TRBV7-9; CDR3aa: CASSVFRDYGYTF; CDR3nt: TGTGCCAGCAGCGTATTCCGGGACTATGGCTACACCTTC
d_gene: .; j_gene: TRBJ1-1; abundance: once; v_gene: TRBV29-1; CDR3aa: CSVALQRNTEAFF; CDR3nt: TGCAGCGTCGCGTTACAGCGAAACACTGAAGCTTTCTTT
d_gene: TRBD2; j_gene: TRBJ2-1; abundance: .; v_gene: TRBV5-1; CDR3aa: CASSGGLAGGPSDEQFF; CDR3nt: TGCGCCAGCAGCGGGGGACTAGCGGGAGGGCCCTCGGATGAGCAGTTCTTC
d_gene: .; j_gene: TRBJ2-5; abundance: .; v_gene: TRBV25-1; CDR3aa: CASSRGPSKETQYF; CDR3nt: TGTGCCAGCAGTCGAGGCCCCTCCAAGGAGACCCAGTACTTC
d_gene: .; j_gene: TRBJ2-7; abundance: .; v_gene: TRBV5-3; CDR3aa: CARSPDGTYEQYF; CDR3nt: TGTGCCAGAAGCCCGGACGGGACCTACGAGCAGTACTTC
d_gene: .; j_gene: TRBJ1-6; abundance: .; v_gene: TRBV7-2; CDR3aa: CASSLANAGSALHF; CDR3nt: TGTGCCAGCAGCTTAGCCAACGCCGGCTCGGCCCTCCACTTT
d_gene: .; j_gene: TRBJ1-5; abundance: .; v_gene: TRBV6-2/TRBV6-3; CDR3aa: CASSWARNQPQHF; CDR3nt: TGTGCCAGCAGTTGGGCACGAAATCAGCCCCAGCATTTT
d_gene: .; j_gene: TRBJ2-7; abundance: .; v_gene: TRBV6-2/TRBV6-3; CDR3aa: CASSYIGGEQYF; CDR3nt: TGTGCCAGCAGTTATATAGGGGGCGAGCAGTACTTC
d_gene: .; j_gene: TRBJ2-7; abundance: .; v_gene: TRBV3-1/TRBV3-2; CDR3aa: CASSQVWKNRGSYEQYF; CDR3nt: TGTGCCAGCAGCCAAGTATGGAAGAATAGGGGTTCCTACGAGCAGTACTTC
d_gene: TRBD1; j_gene: TRBJ1-2; abundance: .; v_gene: TRBV5-4; CDR3aa: CASSLPGQGDYGYTF; CDR3nt: TGTGCCAGCAGCTTACCGGGACAGGGGGACTATGGCTACACCTTC
d_gene: .; j_gene: TRBJ2-3; abundance: .; v_gene: TRBV28; CDR3aa: CASSMGTSPPRTQYF; CDR3nt: TGTGCCAGCAGTATGGGAACTAGTCCCCCTCGAACGCAGTATTTT
d_gene: TRBD1; j_gene: TRBJ2-1; abundance: .; v_gene: TRBV5-4; CDR3aa: CASSPGTGDNEQFF; CDR3nt: TGTGCCAGCAGCCCAGGAACAGGGGACAATGAGCAGTTCTTC
d_gene: .; j_gene: TRBJ2-7; abundance: .; v_gene: TRBV5-1; CDR3aa: CASSLAPQGPSGEQYF; CDR3nt: TGCGCCAGCAGCTTGGCCCCTCAGGGACCTTCCGGCGAGCAGTACTTC
d_gene: .; j_gene: TRBJ1-1; abundance: once; v_gene: TRBV7-2; CDR3aa: CASSLRSVPAEAFF; CDR3nt: TGTGCCAGCAGCTTAAGGTCGGTCCCAGCTGAAGCTTTCTTT
d_gene: .; j_gene: TRBJ1-1; abundance: .; v_gene: TRBV19; CDR3aa: CASSPQGRGNTEAFF; CDR3nt: TGTGCCAGTAGTCCCCAAGGCAGGGGGAACACTGAAGCTTTCTTT
d_gene: TRBD1; j_gene: TRBJ1-1; abundance: .; v_gene: TRBV7-9; CDR3aa: CASSSSDRKNTEAFF; CDR3nt: TGTGCCAGCAGCTCGTCGGACAGGAAGAACACTGAAGCTTTCTTT
d_gene: .; j_gene: TRBJ1-6; abundance: .; v_gene: TRBV5-1; CDR3aa: CASSPGTRFDNSPLHF; CDR3nt: TGCGCCAGCAGCCCTGGGACGAGGTTCGATAATTCACCCCTCCACTTT
d_gene: TRBD1; j_gene: TRBJ1-4; abundance: .; v_gene: TRBV6-2/TRBV6-3; CDR3aa: CASSWTGENEKLFF; CDR3nt: TGTGCCAGCAGTTGGACAGGGGAAAATGAAAAACTGTTTTTT
d_gene: TRBD2; j_gene: TRBJ2-2; abundance: once; v_gene: TRBV2; CDR3aa: CASTGGLAGTGELFF; CDR3nt: TGTGCCAGCACCGGAGGGTTAGCGGGGACCGGGGAGCTGTTTTTT
d_gene: TRBD1; j_gene: TRBJ1-3; abundance: .; v_gene: TRBV5-4; CDR3aa: CAVGTGSLSGNTIYF; CDR3nt: TGTGCCGTGGGGACAGGGAGTCTCTCTGGAAACACCATATATTTT
d_gene: .; j_gene: TRBJ2-3; abundance: .; v_gene: TRBV11-2; CDR3aa: CASSFSVDTQYF; CDR3nt: TGTGCCAGCAGCTTTAGCGTAGATACGCAGTATTTT
d_gene: TRBD1; j_gene: TRBJ2-5; abundance: .; v_gene: TRBV10-3; CDR3aa: CAISESPGQIQETQYF; CDR3nt: TGTGCCATCAGTGAGTCTCCGGGACAGATCCAAGAGACCCAGTACTTC
d_gene: TRBD1; j_gene: TRBJ2-7; abundance: .; v_gene: TRBV18; CDR3aa: CASSPPGQGKVCF; CDR3nt: TGTGCCAGCTCACCACCGGGACAGGGGAAAGTGTGCTTC
d_gene: .; j_gene: TRBJ2-7; abundance: .; v_gene: TRBV18; CDR3aa: CASSPQTRTYEQYF; CDR3nt: TGTGCCAGCTCACCCCAGACTAGAACCTACGAGCAGTACTTC
d_gene: .; j_gene: TRBJ1-6; abundance: .; v_gene: TRBV19; CDR3aa: CASSLAGVSPLHF; CDR3nt: TGTGCCAGTAGTTTGGCAGGGGTCTCACCCCTCCACTTT
d_gene: .; j_gene: TRBJ2-7; abundance: .; v_gene: TRBV28; CDR3aa: CASNVGTYEQYF; CDR3nt: TGTGCCAGCAACGTCGGCACCTACGAGCAGTACTTC
d_gene: .; j_gene: TRBJ2-2; abundance: .; v_gene: TRBV28; CDR3aa: CASMPGNTGELFF; CDR3nt: TGTGCCAGCATGCCAGGGAACACCGGGGAGCTGTTTTTT
d_gene: TRBD1; j_gene: TRBJ1-3; abundance: .; v_gene: TRBV5-1; CDR3aa: CASSLGTGAIGNTIYF; CDR3nt: TGCGCCAGCAGCTTGGGAACAGGGGCCATTGGAAACACCATATATTTT
d_gene: .; j_gene: TRBJ2-7; abundance: .; v_gene: TRBV28; CDR3aa: CASSLRSTYEQYF; CDR3nt: TGTGCCAGCAGTTTAAGGAGTACCTACGAGCAGTACTTC
d_gene: .; j_gene: TRBJ2-7; abundance: .; v_gene: TRBV18; CDR3aa: CASSPGVNSYEQYF; CDR3nt: TGTGCCAGCTCACCGGGGGTAAACTCCTACGAGCAGTACTTC
d_gene: TRBD1; j_gene: TRBJ2-1; abundance: once; v_gene: TRBV18; CDR3aa: CASSRSGQGGDEQFF; CDR3nt: TGTGCCAGCTCACGGTCGGGACAGGGTGGCGATGAGCAGTTCTTC
d_gene: .; j_gene: TRBJ2-2; abundance: .; v_gene: TRBV5-5; CDR3aa: CASTPPRREPGELFF; CDR3nt: TGTGCCAGCACCCCACCTAGGAGGGAACCCGGGGAGCTGTTTTTT
d_gene: .; j_gene: TRBJ2-1; abundance: .; v_gene: TRBV5-4; CDR3aa: CASSLVTNEQFF; CDR3nt: TGTGCCAGCAGCTTGGTTACCAATGAGCAGTTCTTC
d_gene: .; j_gene: TRBJ2-7; abundance: once; v_gene: TRBV5-6; CDR3aa: CASSLTAYEQYF; CDR3nt: TGTGCCAGCAGCTTGACAGCCTACGAGCAGTACTTC
d_gene: .; j_gene: TRBJ1-2; abundance: .; v_gene: TRBV27; CDR3aa: CASSLSRAYGYTF; CDR3nt: TGTGCCAGCAGTTTATCCAGGGCCTATGGCTACACCTTC
d_gene: .; j_gene: TRBJ2-7; abundance: .; v_gene: TRBV3-1/TRBV3-2; CDR3aa: CASSQEGGPNYEQYF; CDR3nt: TGTGCCAGCAGCCAAGAGGGCGGACCGAACTACGAGCAGTACTTC
d_gene: TRBD2; j_gene: TRBJ2-2; abundance: .; v_gene: TRBV3-1/TRBV3-2; CDR3aa: CASSDIPGLAASGELFF; CDR3nt: TGTGCCAGCAGCGACATTCCGGGACTAGCGGCCTCCGGGGAGCTGTTTTTT
d_gene: .; j_gene: TRBJ1-5; abundance: once; v_gene: TRBV19; CDR3aa: CASINTEYSNQPQHF; CDR3nt: TGTGCCAGTATCAACACAGAATATAGCAATCAGCCCCAGCATTTT
d_gene: .; j_gene: TRBJ1-3; abundance: once; v_gene: TRBV4-2; CDR3aa: CASSQAIRQNGNTIYF; CDR3nt: TGTGCCAGCAGCCAAGCCATTCGACAGAATGGAAACACCATATATTTT
d_gene: TRBD2; j_gene: TRBJ2-1; abundance: .; v_gene: TRBV5-1; CDR3aa: CASSERTSTNEQFF; CDR3nt: TGCGCCAGCAGCGAAAGGACTAGCACCAATGAGCAGTTCTTC
d_gene: TRBD2; j_gene: TRBJ2-1; abundance: .; v_gene: TRBV28; CDR3aa: CASSSRFPTSGSWDNEQFF; CDR3nt: TGTGCCAGCAGTTCCCGCTTTCCGACTAGCGGGAGCTGGGACAATGAGCAGTTCTTC
d_gene: .; j_gene: TRBJ1-2; abundance: .; v_gene: TRBV6-1; CDR3aa: CASSEGNYGYTF; CDR3nt: TGTGCCAGCAGTGAGGGTAACTATGGCTACACCTTC
d_gene: .; j_gene: TRBJ1-5; abundance: .; v_gene: TRBV15; CDR3aa: CATSRQGHNQPQHF; CDR3nt: TGTGCCACCAGCAGACAGGGGCACAATCAGCCCCAGCATTTT
d_gene: TRBD1; j_gene: TRBJ2-7; abundance: .; v_gene: TRBV2; CDR3aa: CASSENPGTGEQYF; CDR3nt: TGTGCCAGCAGTGAAAACCCCGGGACAGGCGAGCAGTACTTC
d_gene: TRBD1; j_gene: TRBJ1-3; abundance: .; v_gene: TRBV7-2; CDR3aa: CASSLAGQGNTIYF; CDR3nt: TGTGCCAGCAGCTTAGCGGGACAGGGAAACACCATATATTTT
d_gene: .; j_gene: TRBJ2-3; abundance: .; v_gene: TRBV6-5; CDR3aa: CASSYSRVDTQYF; CDR3nt: TGTGCCAGCAGTTACTCGAGGGTCGATACGCAGTATTTT
d_gene: .; j_gene: TRBJ1-5; abundance: .; v_gene: TRBV5-1; CDR3aa: CASSPDGGGTDQPQHF; CDR3nt: TGCGCCAGCAGCCCCGACGGGGGGGGAACCGATCAGCCCCAGCATTTT